This T cell receptor (beta chain) came from a study of cytotoxic CD8 clonotypes in ibrutinib-treated CLL. The assay was immunoSEQ multiplex PCR, and TCRdb's table has in-frame clones only and misses some. The top ten hold roughly 2% of the sample, which has 130,000 or so clones, roughly 88% seen once. CDR1 is LGHNA and CDR2 is YSLEER in the germline V gene. V was clipped by 1 base and J by 1 base, with 6 bases between them. CDR3 length: 14 amino acids. The starting material was PBMCs, obtained after 24 months of ibrutinib treatment. This chain joins TRBV4-3 and TRBJ2-3; D unclear. The clonotype comes from a human donor with chronic lymphocytic leukemia. The CDR3 loop reads CASSQGYGTDTQYF. DNA for the CDR3: TGCGCCAGCAGCCAAGGGTATGGCACAGATACGCAGTATTTT.